This T cell receptor (beta chain) appears in the sequencing data of a study of technical replicates of blood from a handful of donors. Sequencing was performed with immunoSEQ multiplex PCR; in TCRdb, only in-frame clones are kept and a portion is missing. The table lists just under 100,000 clones, roughly 96% of them singletons. Germline CDR1 reads WNHNN; CDR2 reads SYGVQD (reference sequence). V dropped 6 bases and J dropped 0; count of bases not matched to a gene: 5. The CDR3 covers 17 residues. The sequence was collected from a human donor in good health. The sample comprised T cells isolated from PBMCs. The V and J genes are TRBV10-1 and TRBJ2-7; 16 positions match TRBD2. The DNA for the CDR3 is TGCGCCAGCAGCCCGGGACTAGCGGGAGGGCCCTCCTACGAGCAGTACTTC. Its translation is CASSPGLAGGPSYEQYF.